This T cell receptor beta chain stems from a study of T cells after yellow fever vaccination (dated by TCRdb to between 2017 and 2020). Regarding the research as a whole: Libraries from fractions with low cell numbers were prepared with the SMART-Seq v4 Ultra Low Input RNA kit. To follow T-cell clones before and after both primary and booster YFV17D yellow fever vaccination, bulk TCR alpha and beta repertoires underwent longitudinal sequencing. Two healthy male donors made up the cohort, one aged 18 to 30 years and the other aged 30 to 40 years. Bulk PBMC replicates and cell subsets were isolated from blood drawn at multiple timepoints before and after both primary and secondary immunization. The paper's findings and limits, for the study overall: A small share of clonotypes occurred in both CD4 and CD8 compartments, likely arising from convergent recombination. Because only a couple of donors were included in the study, the extent to which the findings can be generalized is limited. FACS-sorted repertoires could contain abundant contaminating clonotypes from the bulk population, so computational filtering was required. The secondary T-cell response was weaker than the primary response but faster, peaking on day 5 instead of day 15. Most clones expanded after primary vaccination were re-detected after the booster (around 96% of CD4 and 88% of CD8), suggesting broad memory maintenance.

V is reduced by 4 bases and J by 2 bases, leaving a spacing of 13 bases between them. The CDR3, cysteine through phenylalanine, is 15 amino acids long. Only the CDR3 region is kept as DNA, spanning 45 bases read in frame from base 1. As encoded in the germline V gene, CDR1 is SGHRS while CDR2 is YFSETQ. This clonotype was observed a handful of times. The antigen it recognizes is unknown. The input lacks base qualities; no much larger clone sits a single base away. TCRdb shows the sequencer as Illumina NovaSeq 6000. TCR cDNA was synthesized by 5'RACE template switching, which introduced a universal primer site and unique molecular identifiers. Priming of cDNA synthesis was performed from both the TCR alpha and TCR beta constant segments. Two PCR steps were used to amplify libraries, with sample barcodes and sequencing adapters being added in the second step. Sequencing of libraries was done on Illumina HiSeq 2500 (2x100 bp) or NovaSeq (2x150 bp). The study's own analysis went as follows. Reads were demultiplexed and collapsed into UMI consensus sequences with MIGEC, and V(D)J alignment was performed with MiXCR. Clonotypes responding to the vaccine were identified with edgeR on replicate PBMC samples, with the criteria of FDR below 0.01 and a log2 fold change above 5 up to day 15. CD4 or CD8 identity was assigned to each bulk clonotype according to whether the clonotype was present at higher abundance in the sequenced CD4 repertoire or the sequenced CD8 repertoire. TCRdb reworked the public reads: Q25 trimming with fastp, MiXCR clone assembly, productive beta chains retained. Records with the same CDR3 protein are collapsed into one entry carrying the most frequent genes and DNA. In this record, the V and J calls reflect TCRdb's handling and not the investigators' own analysis. This sample holds 400,000 to 450,000 distinct CDR3 sequences; roughly 20% were observed only once. Roughly a sixth of the sample goes to the ten largest clones.

The treatment or condition label on this specimen signifies: live attenuated yellow fever vaccine strain. At each blood-draw timepoint, two biological replicates of bulk PBMCs were obtained. A standard Ficoll-Paque protocol was used to isolate PBMCs from peripheral blood. TriZol was used to extract RNA from bulk PBMCs, from CD4 and CD8 fractions, and from dextramer-positive and dextramer-negative fractions. The sequencing here drew on PBMCs, taken before the yellow fever booster vaccination. Recombination joined TRBV5-1 with TRBJ2-4; the D gene is possibly TRBD1 or TRBD2, with 7 bases matching each. This sequence was found in a man between 18 and 29 years old who received the YFV17D yellow fever vaccine. The nucleotide sequence reads as follows: TGCGCCAGCAGCGCAGGGGGGGGGTCCAAAAACATTCAGTACTTC. This sequence encodes CASSAGGGSKNIQYF.